These T cell receptor beta chains were read from a single sample in a study of cytomegalovirus exposure and HLA in healthy donors. Measured with immunoSEQ multiplex PCR; TCRdb has only the in-frame clones, and not every one. The table lists under 250,000 clones, approximately 78% of them singletons. Sequenced: PBMCs. The receptors shown here come from a male donor in good health and CMV-seronegative. Both conserved end residues are part of each CDR3. A D gene is named only where the DNA matches it firmly. Where a row states a size, it is once, few, many or the class of an expanded clone; other rows omit it.

J | size | V | D | length | CDR3 | DNA
TRBJ2-1 | - | TRBV27 | TRBD2 | 14 | CASYYSGRGNEQFF | TGTGCCAGTTACTATAGCGGGAGAGGCAATGAGCAGTTCTTC
TRBJ2-1 | - | TRBV5-6 | - | 12 | CASSLVVNEQFF | TGTGCCAGCAGCTTGGTCGTCAATGAGCAGTTCTTC
TRBJ1-5 | - | TRBV28 | - | 12 | CASTVGNQPQHF | TGTGCCAGCACAGTGGGCAATCAGCCCCAGCATTTT
TRBJ2-1 | once | TRBV6-5 | TRBD1 | 13 | CASAPAGGNEQFF | TGTGCCAGCGCCCCAGCAGGGGGCAATGAGCAGTTCTTC
TRBJ2-5 | - | TRBV21-1 | - | 16 | CASSNARLAGMETQYF | TGTGCCAGCAGCAACGCGAGGCTAGCGGGAATGGAGACCCAGTACTTC
TRBJ2-3 | - | TRBV5-1 | - | 18 | CASSLVGVGQSYTDTQYF | TGCGCCAGCAGCTTGGTAGGGGTAGGACAGAGCTACACAGATACGCAGTATTTT
TRBJ1-1 | - | TRBV29-1 | TRBD1 | 12 | CSVVQGATEAFF | TGCAGCGTTGTCCAGGGGGCGACTGAAGCTTTCTTT
TRBJ2-5 | - | TRBV5-4 | - | 14 | CASSLGGTQETQYF | TGTGCCAGCAGCTTAGGCGGAACCCAAGAGACCCAGTACTTC
TRBJ1-1 | few | TRBV19 | - | 13 | CASSIGMNTEAFF | TGTGCCAGTAGTATCGGGATGAACACTGAAGCTTTCTTT
TRBJ1-4 | - | TRBV28 | - | 11 | CASSFREKLFF | TGTGCCAGCAGTTTTCGGGAAAAACTGTTTTTT
TRBJ1-1 | - | TRBV6-5 | - | 13 | CATTGNGRSEAFF | TGTGCCACCACAGGGAACGGGAGGAGTGAAGCTTTCTTT
TRBJ2-7 | - | TRBV5-6 | - | 12 | CASSWSSYEQYF | TGTGCCAGCAGCTGGAGCTCCTACGAGCAGTACTTC
TRBJ1-1 | - | TRBV19 | - | 15 | CASSPQGRTYTEAFF | TGTGCCAGTAGTCCTCAGGGCAGGACATACACTGAAGCTTTCTTT
TRBJ2-5 | - | TRBV28 | - | 15 | CASSLEPTPQETQYF | TGTGCCAGCAGCCTCGAGCCTACTCCCCAAGAGACCCAGTACTTC
TRBJ1-2 | - | TRBV28 | TRBD1 | 14 | CASSSRGRNYGYTF | TGTGCCAGCAGCTCCAGGGGGAGAAACTATGGCTACACCTTC
TRBJ1-1 | - | TRBV27 | - | 11 | CASLWGGGAFF | TGTGCCAGCCTGTGGGGGGGTGGAGCTTTCTTT
TRBJ2-7 | - | TRBV28 | TRBD1 | 16 | CASSSRVGQGWSEQYF | TGTGCCAGCAGTTCGAGGGTGGGACAGGGTTGGTCCGAGCAGTACTTC
TRBJ2-7 | - | TRBV7-9 | - | 15 | CASSLKPQTSYEQYF | TGTGCCAGCAGCCTGAAACCACAAACGTCCTACGAGCAGTACTTC
TRBJ1-2 | - | TRBV7-9 | - | 13 | CASSPMGSYGYTF | TGTGCCAGCAGCCCAATGGGGAGCTATGGCTACACCTTC
TRBJ1-5 | once | TRBV30 | TRBD1 | 16 | CAWSRTGTGGTRPQHF | TGTGCCTGGAGTAGAACCGGGACAGGGGGGACTCGGCCCCAGCATTTT
TRBJ2-5 | - | TRBV5-1 | - | 13 | CASRLGALETQYF | TGCGCCAGCAGGCTGGGGGCCTTGGAGACCCAGTACTTC
TRBJ2-3 | few | TRBV5-1 | - | 16 | CASSLAVRASTDTQYF | TGCGCCAGCAGCTTGGCCGTCAGGGCCAGCACAGATACGCAGTATTTT
TRBJ2-7 | - | TRBV6-1 | - | 11 | CASTLLYEQYF | TGTGCCAGCACCCTACTCTACGAGCAGTACTTC
TRBJ1-1 | - | TRBV7-2 | - | 11 | CASSFLPGAFF | TGTGCCAGCAGCTTTCTTCCGGGAGCTTTCTTT
TRBJ2-2 | few | TRBV10-1 | - | 13 | CASSLDTTGELFF | TGCGCCAGCAGTCTGGACACCACCGGGGAGCTGTTTTTT
TRBJ2-3 | - | TRBV5-4 | TRBD2 | 14 | CATLHGGATDTQYF | TGTGCCACCTTACACGGGGGGGCGACGGATACGCAGTATTTT
TRBJ1-1 | - | TRBV5-1 | TRBD1 | 16 | CASSTRTGTVDTEAFF | TGCGCCAGCAGCACTCGGACAGGAACGGTTGACACTGAAGCTTTCTTT
TRBJ1-4 | - | TRBV5-4 | - | 18 | CASSRSGGQQGSNEKLFF | TGTGCCAGCAGCCGGTCAGGCGGCCAGCAGGGGTCTAATGAAAAACTGTTTTTT
TRBJ2-3 | - | TRBV7-2 | TRBD1 | 15 | CASSPWDRETDTQYF | TGTGCCAGCAGCCCCTGGGACAGGGAAACAGATACGCAGTATTTT
TRBJ2-7 | - | TRBV27 | TRBD2 | 14 | CASSLYAGVGEQYF | TGTGCCAGCAGTTTATATGCGGGAGTGGGCGAGCAGTACTTC
TRBJ1-3 | - | TRBV9 | - | 16 | CASSTDVRGVGNTIYF | TGTGCCAGCAGCACAGACGTCAGGGGTGTTGGAAACACCATATATTTT
TRBJ2-4 | - | TRBV29-1 | TRBD1 | 15 | CSVETGESTKNIQYF | TGCAGCGTTGAGACAGGGGAATCAACCAAAAACATTCAGTACTTC
TRBJ1-2 | - | TRBV7-9 | TRBD1 | 14 | CASSERGLGYGYTF | TGTGCCAGCAGCGAAAGGGGGCTCGGCTATGGCTACACCTTC
TRBJ2-3 | - | TRBV5-6 | - | 14 | CASSWNRAPDTQYF | TGTGCCAGCAGCTGGAACAGGGCCCCAGATACGCAGTATTTT
TRBJ2-1 | - | TRBV7-9 | TRBD2 | 16 | CASSLGLAGINNEQFF | TGTGCCAGCAGCCTCGGACTAGCGGGTATTAACAATGAGCAGTTCTTC
TRBJ2-1 | once | TRBV27 | TRBD2 | 13 | CASSFPSGNEQFF | TGTGCCAGCAGTTTTCCTAGCGGCAATGAGCAGTTCTTC
TRBJ2-3 | few | TRBV4-1 | TRBD2 | 16 | CASSQVGLALGDTQYF | TGCGCCAGCAGCCAAGTAGGACTAGCTCTCGGGGATACGCAGTATTTT
TRBJ2-2 | - | TRBV19 | - | 14 | CASSIVGNTGELFF | TGTGCCAGTAGTATTGTTGGCAACACCGGGGAGCTGTTTTTT
TRBJ2-1 | once | TRBV9 | - | 14 | CASSLRQDFYEQFF | TGTGCCAGCAGCCTACGACAGGATTTCTATGAGCAGTTCTTC
TRBJ2-7 | - | TRBV27 | - | 18 | CASSLSAGVRPLSYEQYF | TGTGCCAGCAGTTTATCGGCAGGGGTCCGACCCCTCTCCTACGAGCAGTACTTC
TRBJ2-3 | - | TRBV2 | - | 12 | CASSVGEDTQYF | TGTGCCAGCAGTGTAGGAGAAGATACGCAGTATTTT
TRBJ2-7 | - | TRBV7-9 | TRBD1 | 14 | CASSLGQGANEQYF | TGTGCCAGCAGCTTAGGACAGGGGGCGAACGAGCAGTACTTC
TRBJ2-3 | once | TRBV11-2 | - | 15 | CASSLVRGRTDTQYF | TGTGCCAGCAGCTTAGTCCGAGGGCGCACAGATACGCAGTATTTT
TRBJ2-7 | - | TRBV27 | TRBD1 | 13 | CASSTRDSAEQYF | TGTGCCAGCAGTACCCGGGACAGCGCCGAGCAGTACTTC
TRBJ2-2 | - | TRBV7-2 | TRBD2 | 19 | CASSSNTLGLAVNTGELFF | TGTGCCAGCAGCTCAAACACACTAGGACTAGCGGTAAACACCGGGGAGCTGTTTTTT
TRBJ2-3 | few | TRBV5-4 | TRBD2 | 14 | CASSLRTSGDTQYF | TGTGCCAGCAGCTTAAGGACTAGCGGAGATACGCAGTATTTT
TRBJ1-4 | - | TRBV4-1 | - | 17 | CASSQGWNRATNEKLFF | TGCGCCAGCAGCCAGGGGTGGAACAGGGCAACTAATGAAAAACTGTTTTTT
TRBJ1-4 | - | TRBV9 | - | 18 | CASSVGRGVGLANEKLFF | TGTGCCAGCAGCGTGGGCAGGGGAGTGGGGCTAGCTAATGAAAAACTGTTTTTT
TRBJ2-2 | once | TRBV19 | - | 16 | CASSIYSGVNTGELFF | TGTGCCAGTAGTATCTATTCAGGGGTGAACACCGGGGAGCTGTTTTTT